The 32 T cell receptor beta chains given below trace back to one sample, sequenced in a study of neurological immune-mediated disorders. MiXCR was run by TCRdb on the 5' RACE reads, yielding one entry per CDR3 protein. This table holds about 10,000 distinct CDR3 sequences, about 22% found once. Sequences were obtained from CD8+ T cells from blood. The receptors originated from a woman aged 40-49 years with multiple sclerosis.

This clonotype was observed at least ten times. The chain joins TRBV20-1 to TRBJ1-3, with a possible D match to TRBD1 (5 bases). Germline loops: CDR1 DFQATT, CDR2 SNEGSKA (reference sequence). The length of the CDR3 is 18 residues. The V and J ends lost 1 base and 0 bases respectively, with 19 bases between them. The CDR3 protein is CSARGVRRGAISGNTIYF. CDR3 sequence (DNA): TGCAGTGCTAGAGGAGTTCGGAGAGGGGCGATCTCTGGAAACACCATATATTTT.

CDR3 bases: TGCAGTGCTAGTGGGGGATCCGATACGCAGTATTTT. Its translation: CSASGGSDTQYF. The rearrangement links TRBV20-1 to TRBJ2-3; either TRBD1 or TRBD2 may supply D (5 bases each). Germline V gives CDR1 DFQATT, CDR2 SNEGSKA (reference sequence). This CDR3 comprises 12 residues. Trimming removed 3 bases from V and 6 bases from J, with 10 bases in between.

The chain uses TRBV9 and TRBJ2-1, with D unresolved. Trimming cost V 7 bases and J 4 bases, with 15 bases left between them. The CDR3 covers 14 residues. CDR1 is SGDLS and CDR2 is YYNGEE in the germline V gene. The CDR3 region is CASGKLNDYNEQFF. The CDR3 DNA reads TGTGCCAGCGGGAAGCTCAACGATTACAATGAGCAGTTCTTC.

The rearrangement joins TRBV29-1 to TRBJ2-7, with a possible D match to TRBD1 (6 bases). V shed 0 bases and J shed 2 bases, with 11 bases lying between them. The germline CDR1 and CDR2 sequences are SQVTM and ANQGSEA. This CDR3 spans 14 amino acids. The CDR3 protein is CSVEDPRGTYEQYF. CDR3 nucleotides: TGCAGCGTTGAAGATCCCAGGGGAACCTACGAGCAGTACTTC.

This clonotype was seen many times. The rearrangement uses TRBV4-1 and TRBJ2-5; no reliable D call. The CDR3 length is 17 residues. Trimming removed 3 bases at V and 2 bases at J, with 19 bases between. The germline CDR1 and CDR2 sequences are MGHRA and YSYEKL. This CDR3 is CASSHKLPGLEQETQYF. In DNA form, the CDR3 reads TGCGCCAGCAGCCACAAGCTTCCCGGGCTCGAACAAGAGACCCAGTACTTC.

The chain combines TRBV3-1 with TRBJ1-1, with D possibly matching TRBD1 (5 bases). Trimming shortened V by 2 bases and J by 5 bases, and 9 bases separated the two germline ends. The CDR3 extends over 13 amino acids. Germline loops: CDR1 LGHDT, CDR2 YNNKEL (reference sequence). The CDR3 loop reads CASSQSEGTEAFF. The CDR3 nucleotides are TGTGCCAGCAGCCAATCGGAGGGGACTGAAGCTTTCTTT.

This clonotype came up once. This sequence joins TRBV6-6 and TRBJ2-1; no clear D gene. The length of the CDR3 is 11 residues. The germline gives CDR1 MNHNY, CDR2 SVGAGI (reference sequence). Trimming removed 7 bases from V and 6 bases from J, with 7 bases in between. The CDR3 bases are TGTGCCAGCACCCTAAGCAATGAGCAGTTCTTC. Amino acid sequence: CASTLSNEQFF.

At least ten counts were recorded for this clonotype. The chain links TRBV6-5 to TRBJ1-6; 7 nucleotides match TRBD1. CDR1 MNHEY and CDR2 SVGAGI come from the germline V gene. The junction had 9 bases not matched to a gene; V was cut back by 6 bases and J by 7 bases. The CDR3 is made up of 15 amino acids. The CDR3 spells CASRELGQRNSPLHF. The CDR3 coding sequence is TGTGCCAGCAGAGAATTGGGACAGAGAAATTCACCCCTCCACTTT.

This clonotype has a count of ten or more. This sequence joins TRBV12-3 or TRBV12-4 and TRBJ2-1, with D possibly being TRBD2 (5 bases). The CDR3 spans 13 residues. The V end was cut by 3 bases, the J end by 8 bases, with 11 bases between. CDR3 in amino acids: CASSLTGIDEQFF. The CDR3 bases are TGTGCCAGCAGTTTGACGGGGATAGATGAGCAGTTCTTC.

This clonotype has at least ten counts. This rearrangement joins TRBV11-2 to TRBJ2-5, with 7 bases fitting TRBD2. Germline CDR1 SGHAT, CDR2 FQNNGV. Trimming removed 5 bases from V and 4 bases from J; junction bases left unmatched: 4. The CDR3 covers 13 residues. The CDR3 sequence: CASSPRGVETQYF. In nucleotides, the CDR3 is TGTGCCAGCAGCCCCCGGGGGGTAGAGACCCAGTACTTC.

This clonotype was detected many times. The chain carries TRBV7-2 and TRBJ2-1; D gene unclear. V was cut by 3 bases and J by 6 bases, with 12 bases left in between. The CDR3 is made up of 14 amino acids. The germline V gene encodes CDR1 SGHTA and CDR2 FQGNSA. CDR3 sequence: CASSFSAEINEQFF. CDR3 nucleotide sequence: TGTGCCAGCAGCTTCTCGGCGGAAATCAATGAGCAGTTCTTC.

This clonotype was recorded at least ten times. The chain employs TRBV5-6 and TRBJ2-1, with 11 bases fitting TRBD1. This CDR3 comprises 15 residues. CDR1 SGHDT and CDR2 YYEEEE come from the germline V gene. V was pared by 4 bases and J by 3 bases, with 3 bases of the junction left unmatched. The CDR3 loop reads CASSRTGGVYNEQFF. The CDR3 coding sequence is TGTGCCAGCAGCAGGACAGGGGGCGTCTACAATGAGCAGTTCTTC.

The chain is built from TRBV6-5 and TRBJ2-6; tentatively, D is TRBD2 (6 bases). This CDR3 has 14 amino acids. Germline values: CDR1 MNHEY, CDR2 SVGAGI. V was shortened by 8 bases and J by 2 bases, with 10 bases between the two germline ends. The CDR3 protein is CASSEGPGANVLTF. CDR3 DNA sequence: TGTGCCAGCTCGGAGGGACCTGGGGCCAACGTCCTGACTTTC.

This clonotype is labeled medium-sized. The DNA for the CDR3 is TGTGCCAGCAGCCCGGACACGAACACCGGGGAGCTGTTTTTT. This codes for CASSPDTNTGELFF. The chain carries TRBV5-5 and TRBJ2-2; D possibly corresponds to TRBD1 (5 bases). There are 14 residues in the CDR3. V was cut by 4 bases and J by 0 bases, with 7 bases left in between. Looked up from germline, CDR1 is SGHKS and CDR2 is YYEKEE (reference sequence).

By frequency in the sample, this clonotype is medium-sized. The rearrangement uses TRBV7-8 and TRBJ1-1; weak D call: TRBD1 (5 bases). CDR3 length: 16 residues. Trimming took 5 bases from V and 2 from J, leaving 18 bases between them. Germline CDR1 reads SGHVS; CDR2 reads FQNEAQ. CDR3 residues: CASSPIGYRSNTEAFF. DNA for the CDR3: TGTGCCAGCAGCCCCATCGGTTACAGGAGTAACACTGAAGCTTTCTTT. Full variable domain (outside the CDR3, taken from reference TRBV7-8 and TRBJ1-1): GAGVSQSPRYKVAKRGQDVALRCDPISGHVSLFWYQQALGQGPEFLTYFQNEAQLDKSGLPSDRFFAERPEGSVSTLKIQRTQQEDSAVYLCASSPIGYRSNTEAFFGQGTRLTVV.

This clonotype was recorded many times. The chain couples TRBV2 to TRBJ2-1; TRBD1 aligns across 7 bases. The V and J ends lost 6 bases and 7 bases, in that order; junction bases with no gene match: 15. This CDR3 is built from 16 residues. CDR1 SNHLY and CDR2 FYNNEI come from the germline V gene. In nucleotides, the CDR3 is TGTGCCAGCAGCCACACGACAGGGCTGGTCATGAATGAGCAGTTCTTC. This sequence encodes CASSHTTGLVMNEQFF.

This clonotype is deemed medium-sized. The J gene is TRBJ2-3, the V gene TRBV13, with D perhaps TRBD2 (6 bases). V dropped 1 base and J dropped 3 bases, with 11 bases sitting between them. The CDR3 sequence is 15 residues long. Germline-derived CDR1 and CDR2 are PRHDT and FYEKMQ (reference sequence). The CDR3 DNA is TGTGCCAGCAGCTTAGAGGAGGGGATGACAGATACGCAGTATTTT. Translation: CASSLEEGMTDTQYF.

This clonotype was observed many times. The chain couples TRBV7-9 to TRBJ2-5; D is uncertain. The CDR3 loop spans 11 amino acids. Germline assignment: CDR1 SEHNR and CDR2 FQNEAQ (reference sequence). V gave up 4 bases and J gave up 2 bases, with 2 bases separating them. CDR3 region: CASSSQETQYF. For the CDR3, the DNA is TGTGCCAGCAGCTCTCAAGAGACCCAGTACTTC.

The V gene is TRBV12-3 or TRBV12-4, the J gene TRBJ2-1, with 9 bases lining up with TRBD2. The CDR3 has 16 amino acids. After removal of 1 base from V and 6 bases from J, the junction contained 7 bases not matched to a gene. This chain's CDR3 is CASSLVRGGDSNEQFF. CDR3 sequence (DNA): TGTGCCAGCAGTTTAGTACGCGGGGGGGACTCCAATGAGCAGTTCTTC.

This clonotype was observed at least ten times. The genes are TRBV12-3 or TRBV12-4 and TRBJ1-1; 7 nucleotides agree with TRBD1. J gave up 2 bases and V 1 base, and 4 bases lay outside the gene matches. The CDR3 totals 15 residues. The CDR3 DNA follows: TGTGCCAGCAGTTTAGGGACAGGTAGAAACACTGAAGCTTTCTTT. Translated, it gives CASSLGTGRNTEAFF.

This clonotype showed up many times. V gene TRBV27 combines with J gene TRBJ1-6; 11 bases line up with TRBD1. Unmatched junction bases numbered 3, after V lost 6 bases and J lost 8 bases. The germline gives CDR1 MNHEY, CDR2 SMNVEV (reference sequence). CDR3 size: 14 residues. This chain's CDR3 is CASRWTGGDSPLHF. CDR3 bases: TGTGCCAGCAGATGGACAGGGGGCGATTCACCCCTCCACTTT.

This chain links TRBV9 with TRBJ2-1; D perhaps matches TRBD2 (6 bases). V dropped 0 bases and J dropped 8 bases, with 12 bases sitting between them. The germline CDR1 and CDR2 sequences are SGDLS and YYNGEE. The length of the CDR3 is 14 residues. The CDR3 nucleotides are TGTGCCAGCAGCGTAGGACTGGGGAGGCATGAGCAGTTCTTC. Protein product: CASSVGLGRHEQFF. Full variable domain (missing parts from reference TRBV9 and TRBJ2-1): DSGVTQTPKHLITATGQRVTLRCSPRSGDLSVYWYQQSLDQGLQFLIQYYNGEERAKGNILERFSAQQFPDLHSELNLSSLELGDSALYFCASSVGLGRHEQFFGPGTRLTVL.

The chain uses TRBV12-3 or TRBV12-4 and TRBJ2-2; D is uncertain. Trimming cost V 7 bases and J 1 base, with 16 bases left between them. The CDR3 consists of 16 residues. The DNA of the CDR3 is TGTGCCAGCATCCCTAGGGAAAGCCTGAACACCGGGGAGCTGTTTTTT. As protein: CASIPRESLNTGELFF.

The sample holds a few counts of this clonotype. This chain joins TRBV5-1 and TRBJ2-7; 12 nucleotides match TRBD1. Germline assignment: CDR1 SGHRS and CDR2 YFSETQ. V trimming: 1 base; J trimming: 2 bases; junction bases outside the gene matches: 4. The CDR3 has 16 residues. The CDR3: CASSLRGQGATYEQYF. In DNA, the CDR3 is TGCGCCAGCAGCTTGAGGGGACAGGGGGCCACCTACGAGCAGTACTTC. The full variable domain, completed using reference TRBV5-1 and TRBJ2-7, is KAGVTQTPRYLIKTRGQQVTLSCSPISGHRSVSWYQQTPGQGLQFLFEYFSETQRNKGNFPGRFSGRQFSNSRSEMNVSTLELGDSALYLCASSLRGQGATYEQYFGPGTRLTVT.

In its sample, this clonotype ranks as medium-sized. The CDR3 protein is CASSVGSNQPQHF. CDR3 coding DNA: TGTGCCAGCAGTGTAGGGAGCAATCAGCCCCAGCATTTT. The V call is TRBV6-5, the J call TRBJ1-5; D unresolved. Germline CDR1 is MNHEY and CDR2 is SVGAGI. The CDR3 sequence is 13 residues long. The germline V and J ends were trimmed by 5 bases and 1 base, with 6 bases remaining between them.

By share, this clonotype ranks as medium-sized. The chain recombines TRBV5-1 with TRBJ2-1, with D possibly matching TRBD2 (6 bases). This CDR3 is built from 13 residues. Germline CDR1 is SGHRS and CDR2 is YFSETQ. Trimming removed 3 bases at V and 4 bases at J, with 8 bases between. CDR3 sequence: CASSWDFYNEQFF. The CDR3 coding sequence is TGCGCCAGCAGCTGGGACTTTTACAATGAGCAGTTCTTC.

This clonotype has ten or more counts. The J gene is TRBJ2-2, the V gene TRBV7-2; 7 bases are shared with TRBD1. The length of the CDR3 is 15 residues. CDR1 SGHTA and CDR2 FQGNSA come from the germline V gene. The V gene end was trimmed by 5 bases and the J gene end by 7 bases; junction bases not matched to a gene: 10. This CDR3 reads CASSSFRGFGGELFF. The CDR3 bases are TGTGCCAGCAGCAGTTTCAGGGGGTTTGGCGGGGAGCTGTTTTTT.

The V and J genes are TRBV5-5 and TRBJ2-3; D might be TRBD2 (6 bases). This CDR3 is 15 amino acids long. V was trimmed by 1 base and J by 0 bases, leaving 9 bases between them. In germline, CDR1 is SGHKS, CDR2 YYEKEE (reference sequence). The CDR3 reads CASSLYAGSTDTQYF. CDR3 bases: TGTGCCAGCAGCTTGTATGCGGGAAGCACAGATACGCAGTATTTT.

This clonotype was seen at least ten times. The CDR3 nucleotides read TGTGCCAGCAGTTTTTTTCGGGAGGGAGTGGACGAGCAGTACTTC. This sequence encodes CASSFFREGVDEQYF. V gene TRBV2 combines with J gene TRBJ2-7, with TRBD2 matching 8 bases. V trimming: 5 bases; J trimming: 5 bases; junction bases outside the gene matches: 11. Looked up from germline, CDR1 is SNHLY and CDR2 is FYNNEI. The CDR3 sequence is 15 residues long.

Ten or more counts support this clonotype. The chain couples TRBV2 to TRBJ2-1; 10 nucleotides align to TRBD1. Germline values: CDR1 SNHLY, CDR2 FYNNEI. The CDR3 sequence is 13 residues long. Trimming at V came to 5 bases and at J to 7 bases, leaving 2 bases not matched to a gene. CDR3 DNA: TGTGCCAGCAGTTGGACAGGGGGGAATGAGCAGTTCTTC. The encoded protein is CASSWTGGNEQFF.

This clonotype has ten or more counts. This chain connects TRBV20-1 to TRBJ2-2, with a possible D match to TRBD2 (6 bases). The CDR3 loop spans 12 amino acids. Germline V gives CDR1 DFQATT, CDR2 SNEGSKA (reference sequence). Trimming shortened V by 5 bases and J by 8 bases, and 12 bases separated the two germline ends. The CDR3 nucleotides read TGCAGTGCTGCCGAGGGGAGGGGGGAGCTGTTTTTT. It yields the protein CSAAEGRGELFF.

This clonotype was observed at least ten times. The V gene is TRBV9, the J gene TRBJ1-3; 10 bases are shared with TRBD1. The CDR3 totals 16 residues. The V and J ends lost 3 bases and 0 bases, in that order; junction bases with no gene match: 3. CDR1 is SGDLS and CDR2 is YYNGEE in the germline V gene. In DNA form, the CDR3 reads TGTGCCAGCAGCGAGGGACAGGGGAGCTCTGGAAACACCATATATTTT. Its protein product is CASSEGQGSSGNTIYF.